Shown below are 3 T cell receptor beta chains from a single sample sequenced in a study of a mutant IDH1 vaccine in newly diagnosed glioma. Time point: week 23, last vaccination. Vaccination used 300 ug of mutant IDH1 20-mer peptide per dose, with topical imiquimod. No antigen is known for these receptors. Method: immunoSEQ multiplex PCR; TCRdb's copy keeps in-frame clones and lacks some. The repertoire includes approximately 50,000 clones, around 87% of them detected once, and around 1.5% sits in the top ten. The source material was PBMCs, sampled from a glioma patient whose treatment included an IDH1 peptide vaccine. These receptors were obtained from a man aged 35-49 years with glioma.

The chain joins TRBV5-1 to TRBJ1-2; tentative D call: TRBD1 (5 bases). The germline V and J ends were trimmed by 4 bases and 4 bases, with 11 bases remaining between them. Germline-derived CDR1 and CDR2 are SGHRS and YFSETQ. This CDR3 spans 13 amino acids. CDR3: CASSLTETYGYTF. For the CDR3, the DNA is TGCGCCAGCAGCCTGACAGAGACCTATGGCTACACCTTC.

This clone occurred a few times. The chain recombines TRBV4-3 with TRBJ2-3, with TRBD2 identical over 7 bases. Losses at the gene ends were 2 bases for V and 8 bases for J; bases not matched to a gene: 16. Germline loops: CDR1 LGHNA, CDR2 YSLEER. The CDR3 is made up of 17 amino acids. This CDR3 is CASSQNAAGEGYGTQYF. The CDR3, as DNA: TGCGCCAGCAGCCAAAATGCGGCGGGAGAAGGGTACGGTACGCAGTATTTT.

The chain combines TRBV6-6 with TRBJ2-4; the match to TRBD1 covers 7 bases. Germline CDR1 and CDR2: MNHNY and SVGAGI (reference sequence). Germline trimming cut 7 bases from V and 3 bases from J; bases unmatched to any gene: 6. The CDR3 is 14 residues long. The chain's CDR3 is CASIDRVGKNIQYF. The CDR3 nucleotides are TGTGCCAGCATCGACAGGGTGGGCAAAAACATTCAGTACTTC.